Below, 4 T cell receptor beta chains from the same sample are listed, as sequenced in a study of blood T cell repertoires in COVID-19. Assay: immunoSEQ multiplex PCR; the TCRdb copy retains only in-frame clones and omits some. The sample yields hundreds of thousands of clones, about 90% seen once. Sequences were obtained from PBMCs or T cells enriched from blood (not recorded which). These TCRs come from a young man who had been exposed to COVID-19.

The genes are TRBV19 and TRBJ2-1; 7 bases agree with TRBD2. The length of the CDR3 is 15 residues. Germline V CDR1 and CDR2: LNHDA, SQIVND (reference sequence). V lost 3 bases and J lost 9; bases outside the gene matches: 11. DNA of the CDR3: TGTGCCAGTAGTATTTTAGTCGTCGGCGGGGGTGAGCAGTTCTTC. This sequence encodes CASSILVVGGGEQFF.

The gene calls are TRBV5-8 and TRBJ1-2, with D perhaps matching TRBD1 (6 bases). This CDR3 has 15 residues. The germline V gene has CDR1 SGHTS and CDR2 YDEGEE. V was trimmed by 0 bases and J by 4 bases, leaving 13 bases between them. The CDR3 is CASSLGGQTFYGYTF. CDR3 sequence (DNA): TGTGCCAGCAGCTTGGGCGGACAGACGTTCTATGGCTACACCTTC.

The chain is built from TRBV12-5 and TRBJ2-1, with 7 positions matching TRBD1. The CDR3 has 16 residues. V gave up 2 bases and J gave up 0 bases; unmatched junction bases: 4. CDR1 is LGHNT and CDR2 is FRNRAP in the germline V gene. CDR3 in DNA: TGTGCTAGTGGTTTGCATAGGGACAGCTCCTACAATGAGCAGTTCTTC. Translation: CASGLHRDSSYNEQFF.

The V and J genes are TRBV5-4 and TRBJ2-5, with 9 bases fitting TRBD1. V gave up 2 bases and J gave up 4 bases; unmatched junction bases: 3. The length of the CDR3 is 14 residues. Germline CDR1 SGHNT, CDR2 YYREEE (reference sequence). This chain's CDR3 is CASSFRTGAETQYF. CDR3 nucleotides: TGTGCCAGCAGCTTTAGGACAGGGGCAGAGACCCAGTACTTC.